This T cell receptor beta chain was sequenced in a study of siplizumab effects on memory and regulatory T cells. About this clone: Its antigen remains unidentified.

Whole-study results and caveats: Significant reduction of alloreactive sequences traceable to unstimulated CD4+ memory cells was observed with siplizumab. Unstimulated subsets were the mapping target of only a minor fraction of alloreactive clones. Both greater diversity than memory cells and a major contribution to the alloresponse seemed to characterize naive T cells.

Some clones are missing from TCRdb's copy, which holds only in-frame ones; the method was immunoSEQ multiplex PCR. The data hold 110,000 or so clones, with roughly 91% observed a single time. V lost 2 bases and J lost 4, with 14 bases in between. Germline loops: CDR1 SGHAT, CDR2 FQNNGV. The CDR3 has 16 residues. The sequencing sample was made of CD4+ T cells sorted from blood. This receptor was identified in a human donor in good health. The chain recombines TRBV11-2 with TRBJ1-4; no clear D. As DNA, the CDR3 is TGTGCCAGCAGCTTAATTAGTTCAGATATTAATGAAAAACTGTTTTTT. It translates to CASSLISSDINEKLFF.